This T cell receptor (delta chain) stems from a study of gamma-delta chains in newborns, infants, children (dated by TCRdb to between 2018 and 2021). Regarding the research as a whole: According to the title of the study, polyclonal expansion of innate gammadelta T cells immediately after birth is driven by microbial exposure. The study investigated how microbial exposure shaped innate gammadelta T cell populations in human newborns immediately after birth.

The sequencer was an Illumina MiSeq. TCRdb recomputed clones from the public reads with CATT; identical DNA rows were then combined. Here the sample has just under 5,000 delta-chain clones; 3% to 3.5% occur a single time. Roughly an eighth of the sample belongs to the ten largest clones. Comment on this clone: It has no known antigen specificity. No per-base quality is available; no much larger clone lies one base away.

The CDR3 goes from the cysteine to the phenylalanine over 22 residues. CDR3 DNA is the only sequence kept; it has 66 bases, read in frame from the first base. For CDR1 and CDR2, the germline V gene lists TSWWSYY and QGS. Germline trimming: 2 bases from V, 0 bases from J; junction bases outside gene matches: 21. This sequence was found in a child who was a newborn, infant or young child, either healthy, febrile or measles-vaccinated (not recorded which). The chain couples TRDV1 to TRDJ1; 10 bases in between match TRDD3. The specimen was blood. CDR3 loop: CALGEKSEAGLGDNPYTDKLIF. The DNA sequence is TGTGCTCTTGGGGAAAAAAGTGAGGCTGGGCTGGGGGATAACCCGTACACCGATAAACTCATCTTT.